Listed below are T cell receptor beta chains from one sample, sequenced in a study of OX40 agonist ivuxolimab in advanced cancers. TCRdb's copy holds only in-frame clones and misses some; the assay was immunoSEQ multiplex PCR. The sample lists roughly 64,000 clones, over 65% occurring once. Specimen: CD4+ or CD8+ T cells sorted from blood, collected in a trial of the OX40 agonist ivuxolimab. The receptors were gathered from an adult with an advanced solid tumor such as melanoma, head and neck, liver or kidney cancer. The CDR3 runs from the conserved cysteine through the conserved F or W. The D gene is left open where the match is weak. Not every row has a clone size; where given, it reads once, few, many or a size class.

d_gene: -; j_gene: TRBJ2-7; len: 15; v_gene: TRBV9; abundance: few; CDR3nt: TGTGCCAGCAGCCCAGAGGGAGGAGGTCGTGTCGGGCAGTACTTC; CDR3aa: CASSPEGGGRVGQYF
d_gene: TRBD1; j_gene: TRBJ2-5; len: 14; v_gene: TRBV5-1; abundance: -; CDR3nt: TGCGCCAGCAGCGTACAGGGGGCCCAAGAGACCCAGTACTTC; CDR3aa: CASSVQGAQETQYF
d_gene: -; j_gene: TRBJ2-1; len: 14; v_gene: TRBV11-1; abundance: -; CDR3nt: TGTGCCAGCAGTCTAAGGGGGGAATACAATGAGCAGTTCTTC; CDR3aa: CASSLRGEYNEQFF
d_gene: -; j_gene: TRBJ2-2; len: 18; v_gene: TRBV11-2; abundance: -; CDR3nt: TGTGCCAGCAGCGAACAGGGCCGTCTACTTCAGGTCACCGGGGAGCTGTTTTTT; CDR3aa: CASSEQGRLLQVTGELFF
d_gene: -; j_gene: TRBJ1-2; len: 14; v_gene: TRBV11-2; abundance: -; CDR3nt: TGTGCCAGCAGCCAAGGACAGTCTAACTATGGCTACACCTTC; CDR3aa: CASSQGQSNYGYTF
d_gene: -; j_gene: TRBJ1-3; len: 13; v_gene: TRBV28; abundance: -; CDR3nt: TGTGCCAGCAGTTTGGACTCTGGAAACACCATATATTTT; CDR3aa: CASSLDSGNTIYF
d_gene: TRBD2; j_gene: TRBJ2-3; len: 15; v_gene: TRBV29-1; abundance: -; CDR3nt: TGCAGCGTTGAATCTAGCGGGGGGTACACAGATACGCAGTATTTT; CDR3aa: CSVESSGGYTDTQYF
d_gene: -; j_gene: TRBJ2-7; len: 13; v_gene: TRBV6-6; abundance: -; CDR3nt: TGTGCCAGCAGTTCCCAAAGAGGCTACGAGCAGTACTTC; CDR3aa: CASSSQRGYEQYF
d_gene: TRBD1; j_gene: TRBJ2-2; len: 18; v_gene: TRBV19; abundance: -; CDR3nt: TGTGCCAGTAGTCCCCCCCTCGACAGGGGAAGTAGCACCGGGGAGCTGTTTTTT; CDR3aa: CASSPPLDRGSSTGELFF
d_gene: -; j_gene: TRBJ1-2; len: 14; v_gene: TRBV10-3; abundance: once; CDR3nt: TGTGCCATCAGTGAGGAGGGCTGGATTGGAGGCTACACCTTC; CDR3aa: CAISEEGWIGGYTF
d_gene: TRBD2; j_gene: TRBJ2-7; len: 14; v_gene: TRBV28; abundance: -; CDR3nt: TGTGCCAGCCAAACTAGCGGGAGATACTACGAGCAGTACTTC; CDR3aa: CASQTSGRYYEQYF
d_gene: -; j_gene: TRBJ2-7; len: 14; v_gene: TRBV4-2; abundance: -; CDR3nt: TGTGCCAGCAGCCTAGAGCGGGCCGCCTACGAGCAGTACTTC; CDR3aa: CASSLERAAYEQYF
d_gene: -; j_gene: TRBJ2-7; len: 14; v_gene: TRBV6-5; abundance: -; CDR3nt: TGTGCCAGCAGTTACTCTACAGGGTATAGCGAGCAGTACTTC; CDR3aa: CASSYSTGYSEQYF
d_gene: -; j_gene: TRBJ2-5; len: 15; v_gene: TRBV4-1; abundance: -; CDR3nt: TGCGCCAGCAGCCAAGAGGGTCAGGGAGGAGAGACCCAGTACTTC; CDR3aa: CASSQEGQGGETQYF
d_gene: -; j_gene: TRBJ2-7; len: 14; v_gene: TRBV7-2; abundance: -; CDR3nt: TGTGCCAGCAGCTTAGGGGCCACGAACTACGAGCAGTACTTC; CDR3aa: CASSLGATNYEQYF
d_gene: TRBD2; j_gene: TRBJ2-1; len: 14; v_gene: TRBV2; abundance: once; CDR3nt: TGTGCCAGCAATGGACTAGCGAGAAACGGTGAGCAGTTCTTC; CDR3aa: CASNGLARNGEQFF
d_gene: -; j_gene: TRBJ2-7; len: 14; v_gene: TRBV7-2; abundance: once; CDR3nt: TGTGCCAGCAGCCTACTTCCGGGAGCCTACGAGCAGTACTTC; CDR3aa: CASSLLPGAYEQYF